This TCR beta chain was identified during a study of neurological immune-mediated disorders. TCRdb fed the 5' RACE reads into MiXCR, producing one record per CDR3 protein. The sample includes around 27,000 distinct CDR3 sequences, roughly 14% of them seen just once. The study drew its healthy controls from blood bank volunteers in Maryland, USA. The TCR sequence derives from a man between 65 and 85 years old in good health. The sample was PBMCs.

CDR3 sequence: CAISGLAVTYNEQFF. CDR3 coding DNA: TGTGCCATCAGTGGATTAGCGGTGACTTACAATGAGCAGTTCTTC. V and J are TRBV10-3 and TRBJ2-1; maybe TRBD2 (6 bases). Trimming left V 4 bases short and J 4 bases short, with 14 bases between. From germline, CDR1 is ENHRY and CDR2 SYGVKD. The CDR3 covers 15 residues.